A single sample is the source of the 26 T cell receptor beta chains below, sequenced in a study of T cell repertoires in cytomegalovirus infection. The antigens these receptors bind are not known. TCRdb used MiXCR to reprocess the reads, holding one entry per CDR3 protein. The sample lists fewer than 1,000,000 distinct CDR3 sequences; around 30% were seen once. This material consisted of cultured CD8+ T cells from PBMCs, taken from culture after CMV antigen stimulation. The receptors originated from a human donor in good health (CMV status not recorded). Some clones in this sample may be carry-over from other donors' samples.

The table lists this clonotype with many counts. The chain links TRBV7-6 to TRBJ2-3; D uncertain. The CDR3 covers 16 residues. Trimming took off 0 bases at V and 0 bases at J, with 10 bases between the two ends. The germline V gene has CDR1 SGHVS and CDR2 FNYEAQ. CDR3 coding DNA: TGTGCCAGCAGCTTAGCTCCCCCAGGTAGCACAGATACGCAGTATTTT. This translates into CASSLAPPGSTDTQYF.

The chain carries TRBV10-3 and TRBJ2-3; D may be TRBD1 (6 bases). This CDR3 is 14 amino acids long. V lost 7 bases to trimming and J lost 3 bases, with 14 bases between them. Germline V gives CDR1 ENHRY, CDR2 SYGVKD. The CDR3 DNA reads TGTGCCATCAACCCAGGGGAAGGTACAGATACGCAGTATTTT. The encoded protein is CAINPGEGTDTQYF.

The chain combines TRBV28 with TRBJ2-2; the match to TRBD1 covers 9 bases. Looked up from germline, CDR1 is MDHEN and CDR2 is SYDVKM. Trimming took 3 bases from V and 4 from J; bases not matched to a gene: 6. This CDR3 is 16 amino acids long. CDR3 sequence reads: CASSLFGTGTTGELFF. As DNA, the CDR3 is TGTGCCAGCAGTTTGTTCGGGACAGGGACCACCGGGGAGCTGTTTTTT.

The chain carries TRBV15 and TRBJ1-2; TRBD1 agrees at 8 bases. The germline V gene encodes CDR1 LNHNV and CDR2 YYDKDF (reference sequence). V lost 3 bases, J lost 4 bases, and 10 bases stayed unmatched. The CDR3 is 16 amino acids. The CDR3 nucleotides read TGTGCCACCAGCAGTGGTTTGTCAGGGGGCTCCTATGGCTACACCTTC. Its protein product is CATSSGLSGGSYGYTF.

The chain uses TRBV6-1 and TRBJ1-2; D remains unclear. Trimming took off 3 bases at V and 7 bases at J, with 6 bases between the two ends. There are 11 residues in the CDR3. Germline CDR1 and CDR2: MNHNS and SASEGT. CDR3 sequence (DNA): TGTGCCAGCAGTGACATATCTGGCTACACCTTC. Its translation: CASSDISGYTF.

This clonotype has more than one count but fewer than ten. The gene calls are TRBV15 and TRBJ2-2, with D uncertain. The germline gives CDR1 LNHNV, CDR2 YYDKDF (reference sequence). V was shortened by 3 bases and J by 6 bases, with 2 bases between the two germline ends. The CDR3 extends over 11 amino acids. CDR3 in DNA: TGTGCCACCAGCAGCGCCGGGGAGCTGTTTTTT. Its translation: CATSSAGELFF.

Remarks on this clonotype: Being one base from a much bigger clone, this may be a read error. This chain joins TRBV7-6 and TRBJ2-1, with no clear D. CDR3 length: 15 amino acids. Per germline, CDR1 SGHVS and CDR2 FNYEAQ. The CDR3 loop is CARSLESTAYNEQFF. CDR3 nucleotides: TGTGCCCGCAGCTTAGAGTCTACAGCCTACAATGAGCAGTTCTTC.

The CDR3 is CASSLTSHYEQYF. As DNA, the CDR3 is TGTGCCAGCAGTTTAACAAGCCACTACGAGCAGTACTTC. The chain employs TRBV12-3 or TRBV12-4 and TRBJ2-7; no definite D call. V was shortened by 2 bases and J by 3 bases, with 8 bases between the two germline ends. The CDR3 contains 13 residues.

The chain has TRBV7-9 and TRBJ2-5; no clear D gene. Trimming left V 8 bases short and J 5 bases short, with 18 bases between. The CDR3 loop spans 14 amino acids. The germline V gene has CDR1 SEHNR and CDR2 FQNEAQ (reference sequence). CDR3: CASGSKRARETQYF. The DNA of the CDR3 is TGTGCCAGCGGCTCCAAGAGAGCACGGGAGACCCAGTACTTC.

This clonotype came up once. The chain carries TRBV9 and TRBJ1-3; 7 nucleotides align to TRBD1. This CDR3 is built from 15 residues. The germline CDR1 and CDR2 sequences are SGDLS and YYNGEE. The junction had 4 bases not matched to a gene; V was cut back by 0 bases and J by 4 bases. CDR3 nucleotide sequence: TGTGCCAGCAGCGTAGAGGGGGCGACGGGAAACACCATATATTTT. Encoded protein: CASSVEGATGNTIYF. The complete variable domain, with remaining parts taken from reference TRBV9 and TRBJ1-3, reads DSGVTQTPKHLITATGQRVTLRCSPRSGDLSVYWYQQSLDQGLQFLIQYYNGEERAKGNILERFSAQQFPDLHSELNLSSLELGDSALYFCASSVEGATGNTIYFGEGSWLTVV.

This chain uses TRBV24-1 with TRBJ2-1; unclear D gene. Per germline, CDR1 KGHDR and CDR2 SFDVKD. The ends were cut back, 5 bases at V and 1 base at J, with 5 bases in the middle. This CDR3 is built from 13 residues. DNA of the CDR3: TGTGCCACCAGTGCCGGGTCCTACAATGAGCAGTTCTTC. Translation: CATSAGSYNEQFF.

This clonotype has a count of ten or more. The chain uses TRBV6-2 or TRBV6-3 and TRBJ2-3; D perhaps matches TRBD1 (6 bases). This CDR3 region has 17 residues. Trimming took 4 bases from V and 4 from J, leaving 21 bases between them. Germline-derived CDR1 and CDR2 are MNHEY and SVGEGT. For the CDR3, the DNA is TGTGCCAGCAGTTCCACCCCCCGGACAGTTCCAGCAGATACGCAGTATTTT. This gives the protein CASSSTPRTVPADTQYF.

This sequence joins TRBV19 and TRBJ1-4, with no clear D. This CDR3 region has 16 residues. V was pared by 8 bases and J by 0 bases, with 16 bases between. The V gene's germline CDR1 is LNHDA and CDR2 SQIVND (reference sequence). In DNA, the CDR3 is TGTGCCAGTCACTCGGATCAGATGCCAACTAATGAAAAACTGTTTTTT. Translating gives CASHSDQMPTNEKLFF.

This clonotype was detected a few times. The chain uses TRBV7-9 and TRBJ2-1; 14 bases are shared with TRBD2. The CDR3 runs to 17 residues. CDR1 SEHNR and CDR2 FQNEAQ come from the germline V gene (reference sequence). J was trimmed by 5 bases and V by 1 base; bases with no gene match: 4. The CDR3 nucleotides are TGTGCCAGCAGCTTAGTGGGACTAGCGGGGGAAAACAATGAGCAGTTCTTC. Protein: CASSLVGLAGENNEQFF.

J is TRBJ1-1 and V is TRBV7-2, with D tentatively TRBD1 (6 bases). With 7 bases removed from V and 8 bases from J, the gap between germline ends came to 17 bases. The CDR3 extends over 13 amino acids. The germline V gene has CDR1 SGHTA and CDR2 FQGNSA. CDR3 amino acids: CASTLGGLREAFF. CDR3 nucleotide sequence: TGTGCCAGCACCCTTGGGGGCCTGAGGGAAGCTTTCTTT.

The CDR3: CAISAWSHGYTF. CDR3 in DNA: TGTGCCATCAGTGCGTGGTCCCACGGCTACACCTTC. This chain links TRBV10-3 with TRBJ1-2; the D is unclear. The CDR3 spans 12 residues. The germline CDR1 and CDR2 sequences are ENHRY and SYGVKD. V was pared by 4 bases and J by 8 bases, with 11 bases between.

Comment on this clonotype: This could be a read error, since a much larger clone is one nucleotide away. The CDR3: CANSDPEQGSETQYF. The CDR3 DNA follows: TGTGCCAACAGCGATCCCGAACAGGGTTCAGAGACCCAGTACTTC. The chain uses TRBV7-6 and TRBJ2-5; a possible D gene is TRBD1 (6 bases). There are 15 residues in the CDR3. Germline V CDR1 and CDR2: SGHVS, FNYEAQ.

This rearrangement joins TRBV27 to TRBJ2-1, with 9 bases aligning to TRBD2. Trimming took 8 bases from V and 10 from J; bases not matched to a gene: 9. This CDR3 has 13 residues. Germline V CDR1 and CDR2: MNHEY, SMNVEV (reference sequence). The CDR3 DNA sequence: TGTGCCAGCTCTGACCCTACTAGCGGGGAGCAGTTCTTC. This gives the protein CASSDPTSGEQFF.

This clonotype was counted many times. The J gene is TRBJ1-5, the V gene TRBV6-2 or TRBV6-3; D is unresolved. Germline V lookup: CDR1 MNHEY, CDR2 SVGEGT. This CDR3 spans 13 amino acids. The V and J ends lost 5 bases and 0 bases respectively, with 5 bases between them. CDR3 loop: CASSGYSNQPQHF. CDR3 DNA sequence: TGTGCCAGCAGTGGTTATAGCAATCAGCCCCAGCATTTT.

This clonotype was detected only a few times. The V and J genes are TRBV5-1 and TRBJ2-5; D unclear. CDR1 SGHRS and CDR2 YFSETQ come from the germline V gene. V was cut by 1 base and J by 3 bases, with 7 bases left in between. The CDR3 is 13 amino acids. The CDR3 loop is CASSLISEETQYF. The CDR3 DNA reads TGCGCCAGCAGCTTGATTTCGGAAGAGACCCAGTACTTC.

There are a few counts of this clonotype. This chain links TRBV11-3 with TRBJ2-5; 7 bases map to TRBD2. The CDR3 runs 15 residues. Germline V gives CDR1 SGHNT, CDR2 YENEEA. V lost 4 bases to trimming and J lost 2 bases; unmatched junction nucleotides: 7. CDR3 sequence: CASSSGDYDQETQYF. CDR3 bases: TGTGCCAGCAGCTCGGGGGACTACGATCAAGAGACCCAGTACTTC. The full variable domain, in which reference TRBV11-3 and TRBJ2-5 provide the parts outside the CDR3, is EAGVVQSPRYKIIEKKQPVAFWCNPISGHNTLYWYLQNLGQGPELLIRYENEEAVDDSQLPKDRFSAERLKGVDSTLKIQPAELGDSAVYLCASSSGDYDQETQYFGPGTRLLVL.

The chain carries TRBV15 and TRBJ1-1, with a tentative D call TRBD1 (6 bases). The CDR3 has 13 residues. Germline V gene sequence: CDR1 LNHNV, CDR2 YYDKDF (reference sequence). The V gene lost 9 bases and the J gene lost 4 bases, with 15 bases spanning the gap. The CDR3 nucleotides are TGTGCCACTACCGAGGGGGTTGGCACTGAAGCTTTCTTT. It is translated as CATTEGVGTEAFF.

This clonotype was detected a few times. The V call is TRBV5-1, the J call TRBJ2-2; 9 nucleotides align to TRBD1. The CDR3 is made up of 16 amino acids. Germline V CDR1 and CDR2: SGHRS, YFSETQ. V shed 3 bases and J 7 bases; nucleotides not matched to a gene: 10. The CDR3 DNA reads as TGCGCCAGCAGCTACCGGGACAGGGAATTAGACGGGGAGCTGTTTTTT. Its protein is CASSYRDRELDGELFF.

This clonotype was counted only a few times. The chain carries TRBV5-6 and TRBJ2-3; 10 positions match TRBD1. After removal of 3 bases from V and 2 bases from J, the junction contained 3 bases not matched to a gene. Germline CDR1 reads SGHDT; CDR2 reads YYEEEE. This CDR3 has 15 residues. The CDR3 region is CASSWGQGYTDTQYF. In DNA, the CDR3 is TGTGCCAGCAGCTGGGGACAGGGGTACACAGATACGCAGTATTTT. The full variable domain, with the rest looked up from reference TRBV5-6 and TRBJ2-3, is DAGVTQSPTHLIKTRGQQVTLRCSPKSGHDTVSWYQQALGQGPQFIFQYYEEEERQRGNFPDRFSGHQFPNYSSELNVNALLLGDSALYLCASSWGQGYTDTQYFGPGTRLTVL.

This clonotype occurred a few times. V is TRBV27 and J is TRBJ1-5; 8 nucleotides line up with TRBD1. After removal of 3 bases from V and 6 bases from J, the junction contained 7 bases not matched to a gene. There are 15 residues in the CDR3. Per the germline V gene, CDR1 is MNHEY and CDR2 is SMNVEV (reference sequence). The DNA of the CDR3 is TGTGCCAGCAGTTTTGTCGGACAGGGTGGTCAGCCCCAGCATTTT. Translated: CASSFVGQGGQPQHF.

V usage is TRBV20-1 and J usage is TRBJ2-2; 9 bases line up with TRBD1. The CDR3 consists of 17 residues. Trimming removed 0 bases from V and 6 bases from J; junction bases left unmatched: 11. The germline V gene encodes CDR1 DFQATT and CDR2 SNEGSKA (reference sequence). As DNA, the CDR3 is TGCAGTGCTAGAGATCGGGGGACAGGGCTCGGTTCCGGGGAGCTGTTTTTT. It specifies CSARDRGTGLGSGELFF.